The source of this T cell receptor beta chain is a study of blood T cell repertoires in COVID-19. Study context: Samples representing acute and convalescent COVID-19 were sourced from the United States, Italy and Spain. T cells, B-cell-depleted T cells, or PBMCs supplied cDNA or gDNA.

V lost 5 bases, J lost 4 bases, and 11 bases lay in between. The length of the CDR3 is 13 residues. Germline CDR1 MDHEN, CDR2 SYDVKM. Methods used by the authors: The assay estimated nucleated cells by amplifying reference gene primers. Sequencing used immunoSEQ multiplex PCR; TCRdb keeps in-frame clones, though not all of them. That table is the source of V, J and clone size, and D and trimming were worked out from the DNA. Here the sample spans over 200,000 clones, approximately 83% being singletons. The table lists this clone with a count of one. Sequencing used peripheral blood. This chain connects TRBV28 to TRBJ1-2, with a weak D call TRBD1 (5 bases). The clonotype was recovered from a woman aged 40-49 years with active or convalescent COVID-19. CDR3 DNA sequence: TGTGCCAGCAGTGGGGGGAGGGGCTATGGCTACACCTTC. It specifies CASSGGRGYGYTF.